The 27 T cell receptor beta chains listed next were all sequenced from one sample in a study of blood T cell repertoires in COVID-19 (dated by TCRdb to about 2020). Library method: the immunoSEQ multiplex PCR assay. Held by TCRdb, this immuneACCESS table contains in-frame sequences only and omits some clones. Under half of the omission traces to an unresolved V gene where checked; the cause of the rest is unknown. A total of hundreds of thousands of clones appear in this sample, around 82% of them only once. The ten biggest clones cover approximately 3.8% of the sample. The sequencing input was peripheral blood. Receptor source: a woman at least 80 years old with acute or convalescent COVID-19.

The chain uses TRBV6-6 and TRBJ2-5; no definite D call. Per germline, CDR1 MNHNY and CDR2 SVGAGI (reference sequence). The CDR3 consists of 14 residues. Deletions cut 2 bases from V and 5 bases from J, with 12 bases between. The CDR3 spells CASSYLSSAETQYF. The CDR3, as DNA: TGTGCCAGCAGTTACCTCAGCTCAGCGGAGACCCAGTACTTC.

The chain links TRBV18 to TRBJ2-7; D is perhaps TRBD1 (5 bases). The CDR3 is 15 amino acids. Between the trimmed V and J ends, which lost 3 bases and 0 bases, there was a span of 12 bases. Germline CDR1 KGHSH, CDR2 LQKENI. CDR3 region: CASSPGRDNSYEQYF. CDR3 sequence (DNA): TGTGCCAGCTCACCGGGGCGAGACAACTCCTACGAGCAGTACTTC.

The rearrangement links TRBV10-3 to TRBJ2-3, with a possible D match to TRBD1 (5 bases). The CDR3 is 14 residues long. Germline values: CDR1 ENHRY, CDR2 SYGVKD. The germline V and J ends were trimmed by 3 bases and 5 bases, with 12 bases remaining between them. The CDR3 reads CAISEGDWGDTQYF. The CDR3 DNA follows: TGTGCCATCAGTGAAGGGGATTGGGGAGATACGCAGTATTTT.

This clone appeared once. The genes are TRBV28 and TRBJ2-3; TRBD2 agrees at 7 bases. With 7 bases clipped from V and 8 bases from J, the junction kept 12 bases outside the gene matches. Germline V gene data show CDR1 as MDHEN and CDR2 as SYDVKM. This CDR3 is 14 amino acids long. The CDR3 region is CASTPGLLTGTQYF. The CDR3 region has the DNA TGTGCCAGCACCCCGGGACTACTAACGGGTACGCAGTATTTT. Full variable domain (outside the CDR3, taken from reference TRBV28 and TRBJ2-3): DVKVTQSSRYLVKRTGEKVFLECVQDMDHENMFWYRQDPGLGLRLIYFSYDVKMKEKGDIPEGYSVSREKKERFSLILESASTNQTSMYLCASTPGLLTGTQYFGPGTRLTVL.

This chain connects TRBV19 to TRBJ2-7; weak D call: TRBD1 (5 bases). This CDR3 is 14 amino acids long. The germline V gene has CDR1 LNHDA and CDR2 SQIVND (reference sequence). V dropped 3 bases and J dropped 0 bases, with 9 bases sitting between them. The CDR3 nucleotides are TGTGCCAGTAGTATCTCAGGGCCCTCCTACGAGCAGTACTTC. Protein product: CASSISGPSYEQYF.

This chain joins TRBV14 and TRBJ2-5, with D possibly matching TRBD2 (5 bases). The germline gives CDR1 SGHDN, CDR2 FVKESK. This CDR3 comprises 14 residues. Trimming stripped 4 bases from V and 5 bases from J, with 14 bases between. The CDR3 bases are TGTGCCAGCAGCCCGAGAAAGACGGGGGAGACCCAGTACTTC. It translates to CASSPRKTGETQYF.

The rearrangement uses TRBV28 and TRBJ2-3; no definite D call. V was shortened by 6 bases and J by 0 bases, with 7 bases between the two germline ends. The germline gives CDR1 MDHEN, CDR2 SYDVKM. The CDR3 is made up of 13 amino acids. CDR3: CASSPGSTDTQYF. As DNA, the CDR3 is TGTGCCAGCAGCCCCGGTAGCACAGATACGCAGTATTTT.

The chain couples TRBV5-4 to TRBJ2-3, with D perhaps matching TRBD1 (5 bases). Per the germline V gene, CDR1 is SGHNT and CDR2 is YYREEE (reference sequence). The germline V and J ends were trimmed by 4 bases and 2 bases, with 11 bases remaining between them. The CDR3 loop spans 14 amino acids. In DNA form, the CDR3 reads TGTGCCAGCAGCAGGGGTCCCACCACAGATACGCAGTATTTT. Protein: CASSRGPTTDTQYF.

As concerns this clone: Relative to the germline gene, one junction end is altered; a read error may explain this. CDR3 residues: CAGSQTGDSYNEQFF. In nucleotides, the CDR3 is TGTGCCGGCAGCCAAACAGGGGATAGTTACAATGAGCAGTTCTTC. V usage is TRBV3-1 (or the pseudogene TRBV3-2) and J usage is TRBJ2-1; TRBD1 agrees at 7 bases. The CDR3 is 15 amino acids. Germline assignment: CDR1 LGHDT and CDR2 YNNKEL (reference sequence).

Only one count was recorded for this clone. The V and J genes are TRBV6-1 and TRBJ1-2, with a weak D call TRBD1 (5 bases). This CDR3 is 15 amino acids long. CDR1 and CDR2 (germline): MNHNS, SASEGT. The V end lost 0 bases, the J end lost 2 bases, and 10 bases lay between the germline ends. CDR3 sequence reads: CASSEAQRGNYGYTF. CDR3 sequence (DNA): TGTGCCAGCAGTGAAGCACAACGGGGGAACTATGGCTACACCTTC.

The gene calls are TRBV9 and TRBJ1-5, with 7 bases matching TRBD1. V trimming: 2 bases; J trimming: 3 bases; junction bases outside the gene matches: 2. The CDR3 has 14 amino acids. Germline CDR1 SGDLS, CDR2 YYNGEE. As DNA, the CDR3 is TGTGCCAGCAGCGTTGGACAGGACAATCAGCCCCAGCATTTT. Its protein is CASSVGQDNQPQHF.

This clone was counted between two and nine times. The chain combines TRBV4-2 with TRBJ2-1, with TRBD2 matching over 8 bases. J was trimmed by 0 bases and V by 0 bases; bases with no gene match: 10. The CDR3 length is 19 residues. In germline, CDR1 is LGHNA, CDR2 YNFKEQ. CDR3 DNA sequence: TGTGCCAGCAGCCAAGACGCTAGCGGGTGGCCCGACTCCTACAATGAGCAGTTCTTC. It translates to CASSQDASGWPDSYNEQFF.

The chain carries TRBV2 and TRBJ1-4, with D possibly matching TRBD1 (6 bases). The V end was cut by 8 bases, the J end by 6 bases, with 13 bases between. CDR3 size: 13 residues. Germline CDR1 and CDR2: SNHLY and FYNNEI. CDR3 coding DNA: TGTGCCAGCGCAGGGGAGGGTGATGAAAAACTGTTTTTT. This gives the protein CASAGEGDEKLFF.

This sequence joins TRBV15 and TRBJ1-2; D gene unclear. CDR1 and CDR2 (germline): LNHNV, YYDKDF (reference sequence). Trimming took off 0 bases at V and 8 bases at J, with 7 bases between the two ends. The CDR3 has 12 amino acids. The CDR3 DNA follows: TGTGCCACCAGCAGAGATCGCCAGGGCTACACCTTC. Its protein is CATSRDRQGYTF.

Only a few counts were recorded for this clone. The chain carries TRBV3-1 (or the pseudogene TRBV3-2) and TRBJ1-5, with D possibly TRBD1 on 5 matching bases. Trimming shortened V by 1 base and J by 6 bases, and 10 bases separated the two germline ends. The CDR3 length is 14 residues. The germline V gene encodes CDR1 LGHDT and CDR2 YNNKEL (reference sequence). CDR3 loop: CASSQGEGRQPQHF. As DNA, the CDR3 is TGTGCCAGCAGCCAAGGGGAGGGGCGTCAGCCCCAGCATTTT.

The chain uses TRBV11-2 and TRBJ2-7, with D perhaps TRBD1 (5 bases). Germline values: CDR1 SGHAT, CDR2 FQNNGV. The CDR3 extends over 15 amino acids. The V gene lost 1 base and the J gene lost 2 bases, with 12 bases spanning the gap. The DNA of the CDR3 is TGTGCCAGCAGCTTAGGGGTAGCAGGGACCTACGAGCAGTACTTC. Translated, it gives CASSLGVAGTYEQYF.

CDR3 loop: CAWKKGASSYEQYF. The CDR3, as DNA: TGTGCCTGGAAAAAGGGGGCTTCCTCCTACGAGCAGTACTTC. This chain links TRBV30 with TRBJ2-7, with TRBD1 identical over 7 bases. Germline V gene lookup returns CDR1 GTSNPN and CDR2 SVGIG (reference sequence). With V trimmed by 4 bases and J by 0 bases, 6 bases remained unmatched. The CDR3 covers 14 residues.

V is TRBV24-1 and J is TRBJ1-1; no firm D call. Germline assignment: CDR1 KGHDR and CDR2 SFDVKD. V lost 3 bases and J 6 bases, leaving 16 bases between the germline ends. This CDR3 has 15 residues. CDR3 sequence (DNA): TGTGCCACCAGTGATCCCGGGTTGGGTAGTGCTGAAGCTTTCTTT. The encoded protein is CATSDPGLGSAEAFF.

The chain joins TRBV5-4 to TRBJ1-1; D gene unclear. Trimming took off 1 base at V and 3 bases at J, with 7 bases between the two ends. CDR3 length: 13 amino acids. Germline-derived CDR1 and CDR2 are SGHNT and YYREEE (reference sequence). This CDR3 reads CASSLPDYTEAFF. The DNA for the CDR3 is TGTGCCAGCAGCTTGCCTGACTACACTGAAGCTTTCTTT.

The chain joins TRBV7-2 to TRBJ2-7; 9 bases are shared with TRBD2. The ends lost 5 bases at V and 6 bases at J; junction bases unmatched: 8. The germline CDR1 and CDR2 sequences are SGHTA and FQGNSA. The CDR3 length is 14 residues. In nucleotides, the CDR3 is TGTGCCAGCAGCCCCCCCGGGCGGGAGGGCGAGCAGTACTTC. Translating it yields CASSPPGREGEQYF.

This chain links TRBV7-9 with TRBJ1-3; D remains ambiguous. Germline CDR1 and CDR2: SEHNR and FQNEAQ (reference sequence). V lost 5 bases, J lost 0 bases, and 8 bases lay in between. This CDR3 is 14 amino acids long. CDR3 residues: CASSVFSSGNTIYF. The CDR3 DNA reads as TGTGCCAGCAGCGTATTCAGCTCTGGAAACACCATATATTTT.

For the CDR3, the DNA is TGCGCCAGCAGCCGTGGACAGGGTGTGTTCTACGAGCAGTACTTC. This sequence encodes CASSRGQGVFYEQYF. The rearrangement links TRBV4-1 to TRBJ2-7, with 8 bases identical to TRBD1. Germline V gene data show CDR1 as MGHRA and CDR2 as YSYEKL. The V and J ends lost 4 bases and 3 bases, in that order; junction bases with no gene match: 8. There are 15 residues in the CDR3.

This clone was seen only once. The CDR3 region has the DNA TGTGCCAGCAGACAGGATCGGGTCGACACCGGGGAGCTGTTTTTT. It specifies CASRQDRVDTGELFF. The J gene is TRBJ2-2, the V gene TRBV4-2; possibly TRBD1 for D (5 bases). The CDR3 has 15 amino acids. Germline V gene sequence: CDR1 LGHNA, CDR2 YNFKEQ. V lost 6 bases, J lost 3 bases, and 14 bases lay in between.

CDR3 region: CASSDWTGGGTEAFF. The CDR3 coding sequence is TGCGCCAGCAGTGACTGGACAGGGGGCGGGACTGAAGCTTTCTTT. The chain joins TRBV10-1 to TRBJ1-1; 11 bases are a match to TRBD1. Germline values: CDR1 WNHNN, CDR2 SYGVQD (reference sequence). This CDR3 spans 15 amino acids. V lost 3 bases, J lost 5 bases, and 5 bases stayed unmatched.

The rearrangement joins TRBV18 to TRBJ2-3; TRBD1 matches 8 bases. Trimming at V came to 6 bases and at J to 0 bases, leaving 5 bases not matched to a gene. Germline V gene lookup returns CDR1 KGHSH and CDR2 LQKENI. The CDR3 contains 15 residues. CDR3 region: CASSANRGSTDTQYF. The CDR3 DNA follows: TGTGCCAGCTCTGCCAACAGGGGGAGCACAGATACGCAGTATTTT.

The CDR3, as DNA: TGTGCCAGCAGCTTAGCGCAAGCGGGGGCCTTCCCAGATACGCAGTATTTT. As protein: CASSLAQAGAFPDTQYF. V is TRBV11-1 and J is TRBJ2-3, with 8 bases aligning to TRBD2. The V gene end was trimmed by 0 bases and the J gene end by 4 bases; junction bases not matched to a gene: 9. Looked up from germline, CDR1 is SGHAT and CDR2 is FQDESV (reference sequence). The CDR3 is 17 amino acids.

The chain couples TRBV29-1 to TRBJ2-1; TRBD2 matches at 9 bases. With 8 bases clipped from V and 10 bases from J, the junction kept 15 bases outside the gene matches. CDR1 and CDR2 from the germline V gene are SQVTM and ANQGSEA. The CDR3 length is 14 residues. DNA of the CDR3: TGCAGCCTCCCCCCTGGGCTAGCGGGGCAGGAGCAGTTCTTC. As protein: CSLPPGLAGQEQFF.